The next 18 T cell receptor beta chains were all read from a single sample in a study of shared T cell receptors in the human thymus. The assay was immunoSEQ multiplex PCR, and TCRdb's table has in-frame clones only and misses some. The table records under 850,000 clones, 88% of them present only once. The sample was also linked to a second study, of human thymus T cells.

The sequencing sample was made of thymocytes. These receptors came from a boy under two years old with a congenital heart defect.

The rearrangement uses TRBV15 and TRBJ2-5; D unclear. The CDR3 sequence is 14 residues long. CDR1 and CDR2 from the germline V gene are LNHNV and YYDKDF (reference sequence). V lost 0 bases to trimming and J lost 2 bases, with 7 bases between them. Here the CDR3 reads CATSRDPRQETQYF. The CDR3 DNA follows: TGTGCCACCAGCAGAGATCCCCGGCAAGAGACCCAGTACTTC.

The chain employs TRBV27 and TRBJ1-5; D is ambiguous. The CDR3 runs 15 residues. Germline V gives CDR1 MNHEY, CDR2 SMNVEV (reference sequence). V was cut by 6 bases and J by 4 bases, with 16 bases left in between. The CDR3 coding sequence is TGTGCCAGCAGCCTACTCGTCGGGTGGAATCAGCCCCAGCATTTT. It yields the protein CASSLLVGWNQPQHF.

This clone was detected only once. The V call is TRBV5-8, the J call TRBJ1-1; D is perhaps TRBD1 (5 bases). The CDR3 is made up of 11 amino acids. Deletions cut 1 base from V and 10 bases from J, with 8 bases between. Germline assignment: CDR1 SGHTS and CDR2 YDEGEE. For the CDR3, the DNA is TGTGCCAGCAGCTTGCAGGGTCTAGCTTTCTTT. Translated: CASSLQGLAFF.

This clone has only one observation. This chain uses TRBV15 with TRBJ1-2; D may be TRBD1 (5 bases). Germline lookup yields CDR1 LNHNV and CDR2 YYDKDF (reference sequence). V was pared by 0 bases and J by 2 bases, with 10 bases between. This CDR3 is built from 15 residues. CDR3 DNA sequence: TGTGCCACCAGCAGAGAGCAGGGAGGGAACTATGGCTACACCTTC. Protein sequence: CATSREQGGNYGYTF.

V is TRBV5-1 and J is TRBJ2-3, with TRBD1 matching 8 bases. With V trimmed by 7 bases and J by 6 bases, 10 bases remained unmatched. Germline CDR1 and CDR2: SGHRS and YFSETQ. This CDR3 has 14 amino acids. CDR3 DNA: TGCGCCAGCCTGGGTCAGGGGGCAACGGATACGCAGTATTTT. Translation gives CASLGQGATDTQYF.

The chain uses TRBV28 and TRBJ2-7, with 7 nucleotides matching TRBD2. Germline V gene lookup returns CDR1 MDHEN and CDR2 SYDVKM. Germline trimming cut 3 bases from V and 3 bases from J; bases unmatched to any gene: 11. The CDR3 has 16 amino acids. CDR3 loop: CASSFEREGVSYEQYF. CDR3 DNA: TGTGCCAGCAGTTTTGAGCGGGAAGGGGTGAGCTACGAGCAGTACTTC.

V is TRBV18 and J is TRBJ1-2, with a possible D match to TRBD1 (5 bases). Germline V gives CDR1 KGHSH, CDR2 LQKENI. The V end lost 0 bases, the J end lost 7 bases, and 15 bases lay between the germline ends. There are 15 residues in the CDR3. In DNA, the CDR3 is TGTGCCAGCTCACCACCTCAGGGAGGGGAAAGTGGCTACACCTTC. Translated: CASSPPQGGESGYTF.

The chain carries TRBV19 and TRBJ1-5; 9 nucleotides agree with TRBD1. J lost 4 bases, V lost 6 bases, and 4 bases had no gene match. Germline-derived CDR1 and CDR2 are LNHDA and SQIVND (reference sequence). This CDR3 has 14 amino acids. The CDR3 region is CASRNRGRNQPQHF. The DNA of the CDR3 is TGTGCCAGTAGGAACAGGGGGCGGAATCAGCCCCAGCATTTT. Full variable domain (missing parts from reference TRBV19 and TRBJ1-5): DGGITQSPKYLFRKEGQNVTLSCEQNLNHDAMYWYRQDPGQGLRLIYYSQIVNDFQKGDIAEGYSVSREKKESFPLTVTSAQKNPTAFYLCASRNRGRNQPQHFGDGTRLSIL.

CDR3 protein: CATLARGEQFF. Here the CDR3 DNA reads TGTGCCACCCTTGCTCGGGGTGAGCAGTTCTTC. The V gene is TRBV25-1, the J gene TRBJ2-1; D might be TRBD2 (5 bases). The CDR3 has 11 residues. V lost 10 bases and J 9 bases, leaving 13 bases between the germline ends. The germline CDR1 and CDR2 sequences are MGHDK and SYGVNS.

This clone was counted a few times. The chain couples TRBV25-1 to TRBJ1-5; TRBD1 aligns across 9 bases. This CDR3 has 16 residues. Per germline, CDR1 MGHDK and CDR2 SYGVNS. Unmatched junction bases numbered 8, after V lost 3 bases and J lost 5 bases. DNA for the CDR3: TGTGCCAGCAGTGACGGGACAGGGACGCAAGATCAGCCCCAGCATTTT. Protein sequence: CASSDGTGTQDQPQHF.

The genes are TRBV6-1 and TRBJ1-1; possibly TRBD1 for D (5 bases). CDR3 length: 11 residues. With 6 bases removed from V and 5 bases from J, the gap between germline ends came to 7 bases. The V gene's germline CDR1 is MNHNS and CDR2 SASEGT. For the CDR3, the DNA is TGTGCCAGCAGGCAGGGAACTGAAGCTTTCTTT. It translates to CASRQGTEAFF.

CDR3 DNA sequence: TGTGCCAGCAGAACGGCAGGGGCGGGCGACTATGGCTACACCTTC. Residues: CASRTAGAGDYGYTF. The chain carries TRBV6-5 and TRBJ1-2; the D gene is possibly TRBD1 (6 bases). The CDR3 is made up of 15 amino acids. CDR1 and CDR2 from the germline V gene are MNHEY and SVGAGI. V shed 6 bases and J shed 3 bases, with 17 bases lying between them.

The V call is TRBV7-6, the J call TRBJ2-3; the D gene is possibly TRBD2 (7 bases). Trimming left V 4 bases short and J 0 bases short, with 23 bases between. CDR1 is SGHVS, CDR2 FNYEAQ, per germline. This CDR3 has 19 amino acids. DNA of the CDR3: TGTGCCAGCAGCTCGACGGGGGGCGATAGCGGTCCCAGCACAGATACGCAGTATTTT. Its protein is CASSSTGGDSGPSTDTQYF.

This chain joins TRBV6-5 and TRBJ2-4, with D possibly TRBD2 on 6 matching bases. The germline V gene encodes CDR1 MNHEY and CDR2 SVGAGI. The germline V and J ends were trimmed by 2 bases and 6 bases, with 11 bases remaining between them. The CDR3 covers 14 residues. The CDR3 coding sequence is TGTGCCAGCAGTTACGGTAGCGGCGCAAACATTCAGTACTTC. It translates to CASSYGSGANIQYF.

The chain couples TRBV4-2 to TRBJ2-4; 7 positions agree with TRBD1. The trim removed 1 base at V and 12 bases at J, leaving 3 bases unmatched. The CDR3 runs 12 residues. Germline assignment: CDR1 LGHNA and CDR2 YNFKEQ. The DNA of the CDR3 is TGTGCCAGCAGCCAAGTAGGGGGCGATCAGTACTTC. Translating it yields CASSQVGGDQYF.

V usage is TRBV20-1 and J usage is TRBJ2-3, with D possibly being TRBD2 (5 bases). The V and J ends lost 6 bases and 14 bases respectively, with 18 bases between them. This CDR3 is 11 amino acids long. Per germline, CDR1 DFQATT and CDR2 SNEGSKA (reference sequence). The CDR3 bases are TGCAGTGCGCCTCTAGCACTGGATATGTATTTT. This codes for CSAPLALDMYF.

V gene TRBV2 combines with J gene TRBJ2-3, with 12 bases lining up with TRBD2. J gave up 4 bases and V 6 bases, and 5 bases lay outside the gene matches. The germline gives CDR1 SNHLY, CDR2 FYNNEI. The CDR3 runs to 15 residues. CDR3 nucleotides: TGTGCCAGCAGGGTGACTAGCGGGAGTTCAGATACGCAGTATTTT. It translates to CASRVTSGSSDTQYF.

The chain couples TRBV14 to TRBJ2-3, with D perhaps matching TRBD1 (7 bases). CDR3 size: 15 residues. Germline V CDR1 and CDR2: SGHDN, FVKESK. Deletions cut 0 bases from V and 5 bases from J, with 12 bases between. The CDR3 bases are TGTGCCAGCAGCCAAGACGACAGGGAGGTAGATACGCAGTATTTT. Translation gives CASSQDDREVDTQYF. Full variable domain (rest looked up from reference TRBV14 and TRBJ2-3): EAGVTQFPSHSVIEKGQTVTLRCDPISGHDNLYWYRRVMGKEIKFLLHFVKESKQDESGMPNNRFLAERTGGTYSTLKVQPAELEDSGVYFCASSQDDREVDTQYFGPGTRLTVL.